A selection of T cell receptor beta chains follows, all from one sample in a study of identical twins. TCRdb processed the 5' RACE reads anew with MiXCR; each CDR3 protein has one entry. This sample carries some 570,000 distinct CDR3 sequences, 20% to 25% of them seen once, and the ten largest clones take more than 0.4%. A further study also used this sample, focusing on yellow fever vaccine responses in identical twins.

Sequencing used CD4+ T cells sorted from blood. These receptors were obtained from a young woman in good health. Both conserved end residues are part of each CDR3. Each record gives: clone size, J gene, D gene, V gene, CDR3 protein, CDR3 DNA. D genes are given only for firm matches. Rows give clone size only sometimes, using once, few, many, or a class for an expanded clone.

few TRBJ1-5 - TRBV5-1 CASSLESPNQPQHF TGCGCCAGCAGCTTGGAATCCCCCAATCAGCCCCAGCATTTT
few TRBJ1-5 - TRBV28 CASRGRRSLNQPQHF TGTGCCAGCAGGGGCAGGAGGTCCCTAAATCAGCCCCAGCATTTT
- TRBJ2-1 - TRBV5-1 CASSLVGGLYNEQFF TGCGCCAGCAGCTTGGTCGGGGGGCTCTACAATGAGCAGTTCTTC
- TRBJ1-2 - TRBV20-1 CSARKSGGGYTF TGCAGTGCTAGAAAATCTGGGGGTGGCTACACCTTC
few TRBJ2-1 - TRBV11-3 CASSFGFAYNEQFF TGTGCCAGCAGCTTTGGTTTTGCCTACAATGAGCAGTTCTTC
- TRBJ2-2 - TRBV14 CASSRGTYTNTGELFF TGTGCCAGCAGCCGAGGGACGTACACGAACACCGGGGAGCTGTTTTTT
- TRBJ2-3 TRBD2 TRBV24-1 CATSDRLAGVATDTQYF TGTGCCACCAGTGACCGACTAGCGGGGGTAGCTACAGATACGCAGTATTTT
few TRBJ1-3 - TRBV5-1 CASSLGLRPYSGNTIYF TGCGCCAGCAGCTTGGGTCTCAGACCCTACTCTGGAAACACCATATATTTT
- TRBJ2-2 - TRBV5-5 CASSLARQNTGELFF TGTGCCAGCAGCTTGGCACGACAGAACACCGGGGAGCTGTTTTTT
few TRBJ2-5 - TRBV28 CASSLDIEETQYF TGTGCCAGCAGTTTGGACATCGAAGAGACCCAGTACTTC
- TRBJ1-2 - TRBV5-6 CASSLNPTGGYTF TGTGCCAGCAGCTTAAACCCAACCGGTGGCTACACCTTC
- TRBJ2-7 - TRBV12-3/TRBV12-4 CASSSRGREAYEQYF TGTGCCAGCAGCTCCCGGGGCAGGGAAGCCTACGAGCAGTACTTC
- TRBJ1-1 - TRBV5-1 CASRIEVATEAFF TGCGCCAGCAGGATCGAGGTGGCAACTGAAGCTTTCTTT
many TRBJ1-5 - TRBV4-1 CASRETSTGTSNQPQHF TGCGCCAGCAGGGAGACCTCAACCGGGACTAGCAATCAGCCCCAGCATTTT
- TRBJ1-4 - TRBV14 CASSLRQAEKLFF TGTGCCAGCAGCCTCCGACAGGCGGAAAAACTGTTTTTT
- TRBJ2-7 TRBD2 TRBV7-3 CASSPIAGSGEQYF TGTGCCAGCAGCCCTATAGCGGGGTCTGGTGAGCAGTACTTC
- TRBJ1-1 - TRBV4-1 CASSRSTWGDTEAFF TGCGCCAGCAGCCGCTCGACGTGGGGGGACACTGAAGCTTTCTTT
few TRBJ1-2 - TRBV15 CATSEGRYGYTF TGTGCCACTAGCGAGGGGCGGTATGGCTACACCTTC
few TRBJ2-2 - TRBV5-1 CASSSRTAGELFF TGCGCCAGCAGCTCCAGGACAGCCGGGGAGCTGTTTTTT
- TRBJ2-1 TRBD2 TRBV24-1 CATSDKTSGANNEQFF TGTGCCACCAGTGATAAAACTAGCGGGGCTAACAATGAGCAGTTCTTC
- TRBJ1-2 - TRBV7-9 CASSLASGSLVYGYTF TGTGCCAGCAGCTTAGCGAGCGGGTCGTTGGTCTATGGCTACACCTTC
few TRBJ1-1 - TRBV15 CATSRDKMNTEAFF TGTGCCACCAGCAGAGATAAAATGAACACTGAAGCTTTCTTT
- TRBJ2-5 - TRBV10-3 CAISESSGTKTQYF TGTGCCATCAGTGAGTCGAGTGGGACGAAGACCCAGTACTTC
few TRBJ1-6 TRBD1 TRBV27 CASSLLEGAGSPLHF TGTGCCAGCAGTTTACTCGAGGGGGCAGGATCACCCCTCCACTTT
- TRBJ2-5 TRBD1 TRBV10-1 CASSESLGQNQETQYF TGCGCCAGCAGTGAGTCTCTGGGACAGAACCAAGAGACCCAGTACTTC
- TRBJ2-7 TRBD2 TRBV12-3/TRBV12-4 CASSLARSARESTYEQYF TGTGCCAGCAGTTTAGCCCGATCCGCGCGGGAGTCGACCTACGAGCAGTACTTC
- TRBJ2-5 - TRBV27 CASSRGQHSETQYF TGTGCCAGCAGTAGGGGACAACACTCAGAGACCCAGTACTTC
- TRBJ1-4 TRBD1 TRBV20-1 CSARTGREKLFF TGCAGTGCCCGGACAGGGAGGGAAAAACTGTTTTTT
few TRBJ2-3 - TRBV5-1 CASSPRTSSTDTQYF TGCGCCAGCAGCCCAAGGACGTCTAGCACAGATACGCAGTATTTT
many TRBJ2-7 - TRBV3-1 CASSRDTHYEQYF TGTGCCAGCAGCCGGGACACCCACTACGAGCAGTACTTC
- TRBJ2-2 - TRBV20-1 CSARNSAGGGGTGELFF TGCAGTGCTAGAAATTCGGCAGGGGGCGGGGGCACCGGGGAGCTGTTTTTT
- TRBJ2-7 TRBD1 TRBV28 CASSRGGTGTLEQYF TGTGCCAGCAGCCGCGGCGGGACAGGGACCCTCGAGCAGTACTTC
- TRBJ2-6 TRBD1 TRBV12-3/TRBV12-4 CASRPGQGWSGANVLTF TGTGCCAGCAGACCGGGACAGGGTTGGTCTGGGGCCAACGTCCTGACTTTC
few TRBJ2-1 - TRBV11-2 CASSPRTARYNEQFF TGTGCCAGCAGCCCCCGGACTGCACGGTACAATGAGCAGTTCTTC
few TRBJ2-6 - TRBV27 CASSQHSGANVLTF TGTGCCAGCAGCCAACACTCTGGGGCCAACGTCCTGACTTTC
- TRBJ2-2 - TRBV20-1 CSGPTNTGELFF TGCAGTGGACCCACAAACACCGGGGAGCTGTTTTTT
- TRBJ2-1 TRBD1 TRBV7-8 CASSFPGQGSYNEQFF TGTGCCAGCAGCTTCCCGGGACAGGGGTCCTACAATGAGCAGTTCTTC
- TRBJ2-7 TRBD2 TRBV12-3/TRBV12-4 CASSRRGAGGPIYEQYF TGTGCCAGCAGTCGGAGGGGCGCGGGAGGGCCGATCTACGAGCAGTACTTC
few TRBJ1-6 - TRBV3-1 CASSQEGGYNSPLHF TGTGCCAGCAGCCAAGAAGGGGGTTATAATTCACCCCTCCACTTT
few TRBJ2-5 TRBD2 TRBV4-2 CASSPRREKQETQYF TGTGCCAGCAGCCCACGGCGGGAGAAGCAAGAGACCCAGTACTTC
few TRBJ1-1 - TRBV2 CASSGGTTMNTEAFF TGTGCCAGCAGTGGAGGCACAACTATGAACACTGAAGCTTTCTTT
few TRBJ2-1 - TRBV15 CATRRGGVSSYNEQFF TGTGCCACCAGACGAGGAGGGGTTAGCTCCTACAATGAGCAGTTCTTC
- TRBJ1-1 - TRBV20-1 CSARDRGRTEAFF TGCAGTGCTAGAGACCGGGGGAGGACTGAAGCTTTCTTT
- TRBJ2-7 TRBD2 TRBV7-8 CASGRGRSYEQYF TGTGCCAGCGGGCGCGGGAGAAGCTACGAGCAGTACTTC
- TRBJ2-7 TRBD2 TRBV19 CASSDGGSTNEQYF TGTGCCAGTAGTGACGGCGGGAGTACCAACGAGCAGTACTTC
- TRBJ1-1 - TRBV20-1 CSANQGLNTEAFF TGCAGTGCCAATCAGGGATTGAACACTGAAGCTTTCTTT